Shown below are 18 T cell receptor beta chains from a single sample sequenced in a study of blood T cell repertoires in COVID-19. Clones were sequenced by immunoSEQ multiplex PCR, and TCRdb holds only the in-frame ones, with some missing. Among under 40,000 clones listed, roughly 84% were seen once. The sample taken for sequencing was peripheral blood. The receptor set was obtained from a man aged 50 to 60 with active or convalescent COVID-19.

This clone was counted only a few times. This CDR3 is also generated by other DNA sequences in the sample. The chain combines TRBV13 with TRBJ1-2, with D perhaps matching TRBD1 (6 bases). The V gene's germline CDR1 is PRHDT and CDR2 FYEKMQ (reference sequence). Trimming left V 1 base short and J 4 bases short, with 10 bases between. This CDR3 has 14 amino acids. The CDR3 region has the DNA TGTGCCAGCAGCTTAGAAGGGGGATCCTATGGCTACACCTTC. It translates to CASSLEGGSYGYTF.

The chain carries TRBV5-1 and TRBJ1-6; 10 nucleotides match TRBD1. The trim removed 4 bases at V and 8 bases at J, leaving 6 bases unmatched. Germline V CDR1 and CDR2: SGHRS, YFSETQ. This CDR3 is 15 amino acids long. The CDR3 DNA is TGCGCCAGCAGCGGCGGGACAGGGGCAGATTCACCCCTCCACTTT. It codes for CASSGGTGADSPLHF.

The chain carries TRBV19 and TRBJ2-1; perhaps TRBD2 as D (7 bases). The germline CDR1 and CDR2 sequences are LNHDA and SQIVND (reference sequence). The CDR3 covers 15 residues. Trimming removed 7 bases at V and 6 bases at J, with 19 bases between. CDR3 nucleotides: TGTGCCAGTATGGGAGGGGGTGCGAGCGGCAATGAGCAGTTCTTC. This gives the protein CASMGGGASGNEQFF.

The J gene is TRBJ1-2, the V gene TRBV6-2 or TRBV6-3; possibly TRBD1 for D (6 bases). CDR3 size: 14 residues. V gave up 2 bases and J gave up 6 bases, with 13 bases separating them. CDR1 and CDR2 from the germline V gene are MNHEY and SVGEGT. CDR3 sequence: CASSYTGPSHGYTF. CDR3 DNA: TGTGCCAGCAGTTACACAGGGCCCTCACATGGCTACACCTTC.

V and J are TRBV6-1 and TRBJ1-1; D gene unclear. The germline V and J ends were trimmed by 2 bases and 5 bases, with 18 bases remaining between them. Germline V gene sequence: CDR1 MNHNS, CDR2 SASEGT. The CDR3 sequence is 16 residues long. CDR3 sequence: CASSEQEIKPWTEAFF. The DNA for the CDR3 is TGTGCCAGCAGTGAACAGGAAATAAAGCCGTGGACTGAAGCTTTCTTT.

V gene TRBV10-1 combines with J gene TRBJ2-7; the D gene is possibly TRBD1 (5 bases). Trimming stripped 3 bases from V and 3 bases from J, with 12 bases between. From germline, CDR1 is WNHNN and CDR2 SYGVQD (reference sequence). The CDR3 is 14 amino acids. The DNA for the CDR3 is TGCGCCAGCAGTGAAGGGGTCATCGACTACGAGCAGTACTTC. Translated: CASSEGVIDYEQYF.

The chain links TRBV6-5 to TRBJ2-3; 7 bases line up with TRBD2. CDR1 and CDR2 from the germline V gene are MNHEY and SVGAGI. V was clipped by 6 bases and J by 1 base; unmatched bases: 4. The CDR3 sequence is 14 residues long. The CDR3: CASRLAIGTDTQYF. The CDR3 DNA reads TGTGCCAGCAGACTAGCGATTGGCACAGATACGCAGTATTTT.

This clone was recorded only once. The chain recombines TRBV3-1 (or the pseudogene TRBV3-2) with TRBJ2-4; 13 positions match TRBD2. The germline V gene encodes CDR1 LGHDT and CDR2 YNNKEL (reference sequence). This CDR3 spans 18 amino acids. Losses at the gene ends were 2 bases for V and 0 bases for J; bases not matched to a gene: 4. In nucleotides, the CDR3 is TGTGCCAGCAGCCAAAGCGGGACTAGCGGGATAGCCAAAAACATTCAGTACTTC. It specifies CASSQSGTSGIAKNIQYF.

V usage is TRBV6-1 and J usage is TRBJ2-3; the D is unclear. The CDR3 loop spans 16 amino acids. V was shortened by 2 bases and J by 9 bases, with 21 bases between the two germline ends. Germline CDR1 is MNHNS and CDR2 is SASEGT. The CDR3 sequence is CASSEKAGWAPATQYF. CDR3 in DNA: TGTGCCAGCAGTGAAAAGGCAGGCTGGGCCCCAGCCACGCAGTATTTT.

The chain is built from TRBV27 and TRBJ1-2; D call uncertain. Germline V CDR1 and CDR2: MNHEY, SMNVEV (reference sequence). V was pared by 6 bases and J by 3 bases, with 11 bases between. The CDR3 sequence is 13 residues long. The CDR3 sequence is CASSPQRDYGYTF. As DNA, the CDR3 is TGTGCCAGCAGCCCACAGCGGGACTATGGCTACACCTTC.

This CDR3 is CASSLTGTGLYGYTF. The CDR3 region has the DNA TGTGCCAGCAGCTTAACCGGGACAGGGTTGTATGGCTACACCTTC. This chain uses TRBV5-6 with TRBJ1-2, with 9 bases matching TRBD1. With V trimmed by 2 bases and J by 5 bases, 7 bases remained unmatched. Germline-derived CDR1 and CDR2 are SGHDT and YYEEEE. This CDR3 is built from 15 residues.

V is TRBV27 and J is TRBJ1-4, with a possible D match to TRBD1 (5 bases). V was pared by 8 bases and J by 0 bases, with 19 bases between. This CDR3 contains 17 residues. Germline V lookup: CDR1 MNHEY, CDR2 SMNVEV (reference sequence). As DNA, the CDR3 is TGTGCCAGCCGTTCGAGGGGTCGGAGGGCAACTAATGAAAAACTGTTTTTT. Translated: CASRSRGRRATNEKLFF.

The chain uses TRBV30 and TRBJ1-1; D call uncertain. Germline V gene sequence: CDR1 GTSNPN, CDR2 SVGIG (reference sequence). There are 11 residues in the CDR3. V lost 7 bases to trimming and J lost 3 bases, with 9 bases between them. The CDR3 region is CAFNSYTEAFF. In DNA form, the CDR3 reads TGTGCCTTTAACAGCTACACTGAAGCTTTCTTT. Variable domain in full (rest from reference TRBV30 and TRBJ1-1): SQTIHQWPATLVQPVGSPLSLECTVEGTSNPNLYWYRQAAGRGLQLLFYSVGIGQISSEVPQNLSASRPQDRQFILSSKKLLLSDSGFYLCAFNSYTEAFFGQGTRLTVV.

The chain couples TRBV27 to TRBJ2-7, with a tentative D call TRBD1 (6 bases). Germline V gene sequence: CDR1 MNHEY, CDR2 SMNVEV (reference sequence). The CDR3 extends over 13 amino acids. The V end was cut by 5 bases, the J end by 2 bases, with 10 bases between. The CDR3 protein is CASSPGVAYEQYF. For the CDR3, the DNA is TGTGCCAGCAGTCCAGGGGTCGCCTACGAGCAGTACTTC.

V gene TRBV7-9 combines with J gene TRBJ2-3; 12 positions agree with TRBD2. The CDR3 contains 19 residues. V shed 5 bases, J shed 2 bases, and the junction held 14 bases outside the gene matches. Germline CDR1 and CDR2: SEHNR and FQNEAQ (reference sequence). In DNA form, the CDR3 reads TGTGCCAGCAGCACCAACGTCGGGACTAGCGGGCCGTACACAGATACGCAGTATTTT. Its protein product is CASSTNVGTSGPYTDTQYF.

The chain uses TRBV3-1 (or the pseudogene TRBV3-2) and TRBJ1-4; 9 bases agree with TRBD1. V lost 1 base and J lost 2; bases outside the gene matches: 5. CDR3 size: 17 residues. Per the germline V gene, CDR1 is LGHDT and CDR2 is YNNKEL (reference sequence). The CDR3 DNA follows: TGTGCCAGCAGCCAAGGAGGGACAGGGCCTACTAATGAAAAACTGTTTTTT. Residues: CASSQGGTGPTNEKLFF.

The V gene is TRBV29-1, the J gene TRBJ2-1, with D possibly TRBD1 on 7 matching bases. The CDR3 loop spans 14 amino acids. With 6 bases removed from V and 0 bases from J, the gap between germline ends came to 12 bases. From germline, CDR1 is SQVTM and CDR2 ANQGSEA. DNA for the CDR3: TGCAGCGTGACCCAGGGGGGCTCCTACAATGAGCAGTTCTTC. This translates into CSVTQGGSYNEQFF.

The chain carries TRBV5-1 and TRBJ2-7; 9 nucleotides agree with TRBD2. The CDR3 totals 15 residues. J gave up 5 bases and V 0 bases, and 6 bases lay outside the gene matches. CDR1 is SGHRS, CDR2 YFSETQ, per germline. The CDR3 region is CASSLDGTSFDEQYF. The CDR3 bases are TGCGCCAGCAGCTTGGACGGGACTAGCTTCGACGAGCAGTACTTC.